The 2 T cell receptor beta chains below all came from one sample that was sequenced in a study of cytotoxic CD8 clonotypes in ibrutinib-treated CLL. Clones were read by immunoSEQ multiplex PCR, and TCRdb kept only the in-frame ones, dropping some. This sample has 28,000 or so clones; 62% occur once, and the top ten carry approximately 14%. Sequencing was performed on PBMCs, taken before ibrutinib treatment. The receptor source for this set is a human donor with chronic lymphocytic leukemia.

The J gene is TRBJ2-7, the V gene TRBV9; D perhaps matches TRBD1 (6 bases). The germline V gene encodes CDR1 SGDLS and CDR2 YYNGEE. V lost 4 bases and J lost 3, with 11 bases in between. This CDR3 region has 13 residues. The CDR3 sequence: CASSQPGHYEQYF. In DNA, the CDR3 is TGTGCCAGCAGCCAGCCGGGACACTACGAGCAGTACTTC.

The chain combines TRBV11-1 with TRBJ1-1, with D unclear. Germline V gene lookup returns CDR1 SGHAT and CDR2 FQDESV (reference sequence). CDR3 length: 12 residues. The ends were cut back, 7 bases at V and 10 bases at J, with 16 bases in the middle. Here the CDR3 DNA reads TGTGCCAGCAAGGGTGGCGGTCGGACAGCTTTCTTT. Translation gives CASKGGGRTAFF.